This T cell receptor (beta chain) originates from a study of T-cell reconstitution after alpha-beta-depleted transplantation in children. Study-level findings and limits: Diversity of TCRbeta at day 60 was high in some patients, arising from surviving recipient T cells and thymic progenitors.

This clonotype was counted a few times. The antigen remains undetermined. Germline assignment: CDR1 ENHRY and CDR2 SYGVKD. The CDR3 loop spans 15 amino acids. Trimming removed 2 bases from V and 5 bases from J, with 12 bases in between. TCRbeta library preparation incorporated unique molecular identifiers. In TCRdb, the PCR reads were re-called with MiXCR into one record per CDR3 protein. Counted here are about a million distinct CDR3 sequences, roughly 29% occurring once; the ten biggest clones make up about 28%. V usage is TRBV10-3 and J usage is TRBJ1-4; the D gene is possibly TRBD1 (6 bases). Sequencing was performed on PBMCs, mostly from graft donor cells, taken 360 days after TCRalphabeta/CD19-depleted stem cell transplant. This receptor was taken from a boy younger than two who had a stem cell transplant for SCID, so the T cells may come from the graft donor. Here the CDR3 DNA reads TGTGCCATCAGTGAGGCCGGGACACGGAATGAAAAACTGTTTTTT. It is translated as CAISEAGTRNEKLFF.